This TCR beta chain was observed in a study of vaccination and CD4 T cells after COVID-19. Germline V gene sequence: CDR1 KGHDR, CDR2 SFDVKD. V lost 5 bases to trimming and J lost 6 bases; unmatched junction nucleotides: 6. The CDR3 runs to 15 residues. Cultured CD4+ T cell DNA was sequenced using the Oncomine TCR Beta short-read assay. TCRdb independently ran MiXCR on the PCR reads; one entry per CDR3 protein. The table records some 12,000 distinct CDR3 sequences, roughly 57% of them present only once. A note on this clonotype: What it binds is not known.

Indicated treatment: roughly 11-day PBMC culture with coronavirus spike peptide pools or control peptides (ViraFEST assay). The gene calls are TRBV24-1 and TRBJ2-3; 11 bases match TRBD2. The source is a human donor who had recovered from COVID-19. The sample taken for sequencing was CD4+ T cells from blood, cultured in vitro. The CDR3 protein is CATSATSGKLDTQYF. The CDR3 DNA sequence: TGTGCCACCAGTGCGACTAGCGGGAAGCTGGATACGCAGTATTTT.